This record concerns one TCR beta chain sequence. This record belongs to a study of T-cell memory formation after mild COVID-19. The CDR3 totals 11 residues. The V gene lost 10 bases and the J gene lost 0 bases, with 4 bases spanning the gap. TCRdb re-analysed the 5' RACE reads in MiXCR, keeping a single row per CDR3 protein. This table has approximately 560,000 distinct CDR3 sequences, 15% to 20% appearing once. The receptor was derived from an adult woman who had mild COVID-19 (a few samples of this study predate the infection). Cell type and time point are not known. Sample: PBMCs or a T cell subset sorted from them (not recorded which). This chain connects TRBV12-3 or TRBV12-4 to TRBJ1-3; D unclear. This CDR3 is CATYSGNTIYF. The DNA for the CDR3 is TGTGCCACCTACTCTGGAAACACCATATATTTT.